Detailed here is one T cell receptor (beta chain). This receptor's antigen is unknown. There are no base qualities to consult, and no much larger clone falls within one base. The junction shows trimming of 0 bases on V and 7 bases on J, plus 10 bases between the germline ends. The CDR3 sequence holds 14 residues, the cysteine and phenylalanine included. Only the CDR3 region is kept as DNA, spanning 42 bases read in frame from base 1. Based on the germline V gene, the CDR1 and CDR2 sequences are SGHRS and YFSETQ. The immunoSEQ Assay, a bias-controlled multiplex PCR, was used to amplify TCRbeta CDR3 regions from genomic DNA. The original methods were these. The number of nucleated cells in each sample was estimated by amplification of reference gene primers within the assay. To quantify the absolute abundance of each unique TCRbeta CDR3 rearrangement, sequence reads were collapsed and filtered. Productive Simpson clonality was computed per sample as the square root of Simpson's diversity index over productive rearrangements. Sourced from immuneACCESS, this table was stored by TCRdb with only in-frame sequences that have V and J called. A share of the clones is absent; for the studies checked, an unresolved V gene accounts for under half, and the remainder has no known explanation. V, J and clone size reflect that table, while D and trimming were determined from the DNA. This sample holds some 200,000 clones; over 80% were observed only once. Roughly 1.2% of the sample lies in the top ten.

This specimen belongs to a study of blood T cell repertoires in COVID-19 (dated by TCRdb to the early 2020s). Some background on the complete study: Samples from collaborators originated in the United States, Italy and Spain and spanned both the acute and convalescent phases of COVID-19. The prospective study material was composed of cDNA or gDNA derived from T cells, B-cell-depleted T cells, or PBMCs. Deeply sampled blood TCRbeta repertoires from subjects exposed to, actively infected with, or recovered from COVID-19 were included in the dataset. The repertoires were made available in a free public database intended to serve as a resource for research on the immune response to SARS-CoV-2. Samples were obtained from the ongoing ImmuneRACE study (first 160 participants) and from over a thousand subjects provided by 6 global collaborators. The sample metadata nearly always contained a de-identified subject ID, COVID-19 status, age in years and sex. Where available, HLA class I and class II types were obtained from metadata supplied by the sample provider rather than from assay-based typing. What the work shows at the level of the full study, not this receptor alone: Clinical and demographic metadata were provided uncurated, with the amount varying by source and participant.

At one collaborating source in Seattle, patients were enrolled during active infection and were followed longitudinally through the course of disease. The collaborating institutions used their own protocols to collect whole blood in K2EDTA tubes. Collaborator samples were shipped for TCRbeta analysis as frozen whole blood, isolated PBMCs, or DNA extracted from either sample type. Rearrangement joined TRBV5-1 to TRBJ1-4, with the D gene not clear enough to name. The sample comprised peripheral blood. The clonotype originates from a woman in her twenties or thirties with COVID-19, enrolled during active disease. The DNA is as follows: TGCGCCAGCAGCTTGGGCAGAACGGGTGAAAAACTGTTTTTT. It codes for CASSLGRTGEKLFF.